This TCR beta chain was sequenced during a study of T cell clonotyping in hematopoietic cell transplantation. Described time point: recipient sample about 28 days before transplant, after cytoreduction. Some clones are missing from TCRdb's copy, which holds only in-frame ones; the method was immunoSEQ multiplex PCR. The sample holds about 10,000 clones; around 87% are singletons and the top ten take under 15%. CDR3 size: 16 residues. V was cut by 0 bases and J by 3 bases, with 11 bases left in between. Germline CDR1 is MNHEY and CDR2 is SVGAGI. This clone appeared once. The chain combines TRBV6-5 with TRBJ1-4; D perhaps matches TRBD1 (6 bases). The TCR originated in a woman between 45 and 60 years old with chronic myeloid leukemia. Some clones in this sample may be carry-over from other donors' samples. The source material was peripheral blood mononuclear cells, sampled before stem cell transplant. CDR3 DNA sequence: TGTGCCAGCAGTTACTCGTTGACAGGTCCTAATGAAAAACTGTTTTTT. This sequence encodes CASSYSLTGPNEKLFF.